The 26 T cell receptor beta chains reported below all come from one sample, sequenced in a study of T cell repertoires in cytomegalovirus infection. TCRdb analysed the reads with MiXCR anew, one entry per CDR3 protein. The sample includes just over 450,000 distinct CDR3 sequences, more than 40% seen only once; the top ten take roughly two fifths. Their antigen targets remain unknown. The source was cultured PBMCs, collected from culture after CMV antigen stimulation. These TCRs come from a human donor in good health (CMV status not recorded). Some clones in this sample may be carry-over from other donors' samples.

This clonotype was found many times. The chain employs TRBV7-2 and TRBJ1-1; tentative D call: TRBD1 (6 bases). The CDR3 is 15 amino acids. The V gene lost 1 base and the J gene lost 7 bases, with 16 bases spanning the gap. From germline, CDR1 is SGHTA and CDR2 FQGNSA. The chain's CDR3 is CASSLVGWGQGEAFF. In DNA form, the CDR3 reads TGTGCCAGCAGCTTAGTGGGATGGGGGCAAGGTGAAGCTTTCTTT.

The V call is TRBV24-1, the J call TRBJ1-2; tentatively, D is TRBD1 (5 bases). Germline lookup yields CDR1 KGHDR and CDR2 SFDVKD. The CDR3 contains 14 residues. V was trimmed by 2 bases and J by 4 bases, leaving 10 bases between them. Here the CDR3 reads CATSDSSGGYGYTF. The CDR3 nucleotides read TGTGCCACCAGTGATTCTTCGGGGGGCTATGGCTACACCTTC.

J is TRBJ2-5 and V is TRBV7-9, with 9 bases aligning to TRBD2. Germline CDR1 is SEHNR and CDR2 is FQNEAQ (reference sequence). J gave up 0 bases and V 5 bases, and 7 bases lay outside the gene matches. The CDR3 sequence is 16 residues long. The CDR3: CASSPLAGENQETQYF. Written as DNA, the CDR3 is TGTGCCAGCAGCCCCTTAGCGGGGGAGAACCAAGAGACCCAGTACTTC.

Turning to this clonotype: The CDR3 does not end in the conserved phenylalanine or tryptophan, so this is likely a read error. J is TRBJ2-7 and V is TRBV18; 10 nucleotides match TRBD1. The CDR3 covers 15 residues. The germline V gene encodes CDR1 KGHSH and CDR2 LQKENI. Germline trimming cut 6 bases from V and 0 bases from J; bases unmatched to any gene: 5. CDR3 amino acids: CASSPGQGGSYEQYL. The CDR3 DNA sequence: TGTGCCAGCTCCCCCGGACAGGGGGGCTCCTACGAGCAGTACCTC.

This rearrangement joins TRBV11-2 to TRBJ1-1, with no clear D. Per germline, CDR1 SGHAT and CDR2 FQNNGV. The V end was cut by 6 bases, the J end by 7 bases, with 12 bases between. The CDR3 spans 12 residues. Written as DNA, the CDR3 is TGTGCCAGCAGTACTGAGCCAGTTGAAGCTTTCTTT. Its translation: CASSTEPVEAFF. Complete variable domain (other parts from reference TRBV11-2 and TRBJ1-1): EAGVAQSPRYKIIEKRQSVAFWCNPISGHATLYWYQQILGQGPKLLIQFQNNGVVDDSQLPKDRFSAERLKGVDSTLKIQPAKLEDSAVYLCASSTEPVEAFFGQGTRLTVV.

V and J are TRBV12-3 or TRBV12-4 and TRBJ2-3, with 7 bases matching TRBD1. There are 15 residues in the CDR3. The ends lost 6 bases at V and 0 bases at J; junction bases unmatched: 6. The CDR3 region is CASSRTGVSTDTQYF. As DNA, the CDR3 is TGTGCCAGCAGCCGTACAGGGGTCAGCACAGATACGCAGTATTTT.

CDR3 bases: TGTGCCACCAGTCCAACCCCGGGGGGGAATGAGCAGTTCTTC. As protein: CATSPTPGGNEQFF. The rearrangement joins TRBV24-1 to TRBJ2-1; 8 nucleotides match TRBD2. V shed 6 bases, J shed 7 bases, and the junction held 7 bases outside the gene matches. In germline, CDR1 is KGHDR, CDR2 SFDVKD. This CDR3 is built from 14 residues.

The table lists this clonotype with a few counts. V and J are TRBV12-5 and TRBJ2-3; D gene uncertain. V was shortened by 8 bases and J by 4 bases, with 7 bases between the two germline ends. The germline CDR1 and CDR2 sequences are LGHNT and FRNRAP. The CDR3 covers 11 residues. The CDR3 loop is CASLFADTQYF. The DNA of the CDR3 is TGTGCTAGTTTATTCGCAGATACGCAGTATTTT.

This clonotype was observed a handful of times. The rearrangement links TRBV6-6 to TRBJ1-5; tentative D call: TRBD1 (5 bases). Trimming took 2 bases from V and 6 from J, leaving 14 bases between them. The germline CDR1 and CDR2 sequences are MNHNY and SVGAGI (reference sequence). This CDR3 region has 15 residues. CDR3 DNA sequence: TGTGCCAGCAGTTACGGGCAGGGAAAGGCTCAGCCCCAGCATTTT. Its protein product is CASSYGQGKAQPQHF.

This clonotype was counted ten times or more. The chain has TRBV7-2 and TRBJ1-1, with 9 bases matching TRBD1. V was clipped by 4 bases and J by 2 bases; unmatched bases: 8. Germline V gene sequence: CDR1 SGHTA, CDR2 FQGNSA. CDR3 length: 16 residues. The CDR3 reads CASSYPGTGSNTEAFF. The CDR3 DNA reads TGTGCCAGCAGCTACCCCGGGACAGGGTCAAACACTGAAGCTTTCTTT.

The chain couples TRBV2 to TRBJ1-4, with D unresolved. Trimming cost V 5 bases and J 0 bases, with 4 bases left between them. This CDR3 has 13 residues. Germline CDR1 and CDR2: SNHLY and FYNNEI. The CDR3 protein is CASSRTTNEKLFF. CDR3 sequence (DNA): TGTGCCAGCAGTCGAACAACTAATGAAAAACTGTTTTTT.

This clonotype was observed a handful of times. V and J are TRBV7-9 and TRBJ2-1; D ambiguous. The CDR3 length is 12 residues. The ends were cut back, 0 bases at V and 11 bases at J, with 8 bases in the middle. Germline V gene sequence: CDR1 SEHNR, CDR2 FQNEAQ (reference sequence). The CDR3 nucleotides are TGTGCCAGCAGCTTAGCGAGTGTCAAGCAGTTCTTC. As protein: CASSLASVKQFF.

The CDR3 DNA reads TGTGCCAGCAGTCCACGGCGGGGGGGGGCCGGGGAGCTGTTTTTT. Its protein product is CASSPRRGGAGELFF. The rearrangement uses TRBV12-3 or TRBV12-4 and TRBJ2-2; 9 nucleotides agree with TRBD2. The V segment lost 5 bases and the J segment 6 bases; nucleotides outside the gene matches: 7. There are 15 residues in the CDR3.

This clonotype was detected a few times. V gene TRBV7-6 combines with J gene TRBJ2-3; 8 nucleotides align to TRBD2. The CDR3 loop spans 15 amino acids. Germline lookup yields CDR1 SGHVS and CDR2 FNYEAQ. The junction had 3 bases not matched to a gene; V was cut back by 4 bases and J by 0 bases. CDR3 in DNA: TGTGCCAGCAGCTCAGCGGGGGAAAGCACAGATACGCAGTATTTT. Translating gives CASSSAGESTDTQYF.

J is TRBJ1-2 and V is TRBV12-3 or TRBV12-4; D is perhaps TRBD1 (6 bases). V gave up 5 bases and J gave up 7 bases, with 14 bases separating them. The CDR3 length is 13 residues. CDR3 DNA: TGTGCCAGCAGTCCACATAACAGGGCTGGCTACACCTTC. It translates to CASSPHNRAGYTF.

This chain links TRBV12-3 or TRBV12-4 with TRBJ2-1; D is uncertain. This CDR3 is built from 16 residues. Between the trimmed V and J ends, which lost 3 bases and 0 bases, there was a span of 12 bases. CDR3: CASSFGQSLSYNEQFF. The CDR3 DNA reads as TGTGCCAGCAGTTTTGGTCAGTCTCTCTCCTACAATGAGCAGTTCTTC.

This clonotype showed up just a few times. The gene calls are TRBV6-6 and TRBJ1-5; tentatively, D is TRBD1 (5 bases). The CDR3 contains 14 residues. V lost 6 bases and J 7 bases, leaving 16 bases between the germline ends. Germline V lookup: CDR1 MNHNY, CDR2 SVGAGI (reference sequence). This chain's CDR3 is CASRPLGVGQPQHF. Written as DNA, the CDR3 is TGTGCCAGCAGGCCCCTGGGGGTCGGACAGCCCCAGCATTTT.

The chain has TRBV7-6 and TRBJ2-3, with D perhaps matching TRBD2 (6 bases). V was clipped by 2 bases and J by 3 bases, with 15 bases between them. The CDR3 contains 16 residues. The germline CDR1 and CDR2 sequences are SGHVS and FNYEAQ. The CDR3 nucleotides read TGTGCCAGCAGCTTAAGGGCTAGCGTGGGGACAGATACGCAGTATTTT. It specifies CASSLRASVGTDTQYF.

The rearrangement uses TRBV7-4 and TRBJ1-5; D not certain. V was clipped by 5 bases and J by 4 bases, with 12 bases between them. The length of the CDR3 is 14 residues. Germline CDR1 SGHVT, CDR2 SQSDAQ. CDR3 DNA sequence: TGTGCCAGCAGCCAGTACGTTGGTAATCAGCCCCAGCATTTT. This codes for CASSQYVGNQPQHF.

This clonotype appeared a few times. CDR3 sequence: CSATQGMWNQPQHF. CDR3 DNA: TGCAGTGCCACACAGGGGATGTGGAATCAGCCCCAGCATTTT. The J gene is TRBJ1-5, the V gene TRBV20-1; 7 bases line up with TRBD1. The length of the CDR3 is 14 residues. Trimming took 6 bases from V and 4 from J; bases not matched to a gene: 9. Germline assignment: CDR1 DFQATT and CDR2 SNEGSKA (reference sequence).

There are many counts of this clonotype. This chain joins TRBV7-2 and TRBJ1-1; possibly TRBD1 for D (5 bases). The germline V and J ends were trimmed by 2 bases and 0 bases, with 7 bases remaining between them. The CDR3 sequence is 14 residues long. Germline V CDR1 and CDR2: SGHTA, FQGNSA. CDR3 in amino acids: CASSLKGVNTEAFF. The CDR3 DNA is TGTGCCAGCAGCTTAAAAGGGGTGAACACTGAAGCTTTCTTT.

This clonotype was observed a few times. The chain links TRBV12-3 or TRBV12-4 to TRBJ2-1, with 7 nucleotides matching TRBD2. The V and J ends lost 10 bases and 10 bases, in that order; junction bases with no gene match: 10. The CDR3 totals 12 residues. CDR3 nucleotide sequence: TGTGCCAACGGCCCACCCGGGAGGGAGCAGTTCTTC. This codes for CANGPPGREQFF.

This clonotype was found a few times. The chain links TRBV7-8 to TRBJ1-1; tentative D call: TRBD1 (5 bases). CDR1 is SGHVS and CDR2 is FQNEAQ in the germline V gene. V shed 4 bases and J shed 6 bases, with 12 bases lying between them. This CDR3 is built from 13 residues. The DNA of the CDR3 is TGTGCCAGCAGCTCAGACTGGGGGGCTGAAGCTTTCTTT. Encoded protein: CASSSDWGAEAFF.

This clonotype was seen more than once but under ten times. For the CDR3, the DNA is TGTGCCAGCAACTTGGGCCTTGGGGAGCCCCAGCATTTT. It codes for CASNLGLGEPQHF. The chain combines TRBV7-2 with TRBJ1-5; D is unresolved. Germline V gene sequence: CDR1 SGHTA, CDR2 FQGNSA. The CDR3 sequence is 13 residues long. V lost 7 bases to trimming and J lost 8 bases, with 15 bases between them.

The chain has TRBV18 and TRBJ2-7; D uncertain. The V and J ends lost 3 bases and 5 bases respectively, with 11 bases between them. This CDR3 spans 13 amino acids. Germline V gene sequence: CDR1 KGHSH, CDR2 LQKENI. This CDR3 is CASSPASKNEQYF. Written as DNA, the CDR3 is TGTGCCAGCTCACCCGCGTCAAAGAACGAGCAGTACTTC.

This clonotype was seen many times. The chain employs TRBV7-2 and TRBJ2-7; 8 nucleotides line up with TRBD1. The V and J ends lost 1 base and 5 bases, in that order; junction bases with no gene match: 13. The germline CDR1 and CDR2 sequences are SGHTA and FQGNSA. The CDR3 consists of 17 residues. In DNA, the CDR3 is TGTGCCAGCAGCTTAGTTCCAAGGCAGGGGGCTCAGCACGAGCAGTACTTC. Amino acids: CASSLVPRQGAQHEQYF. Combining the CDR3 with reference TRBV7-2 and TRBJ2-7 gives the whole variable domain GAGVSQSPSNKVTEKGKDVELRCDPISGHTALYWYRQSLGQGLEFLIYFQGNSAPDKSGLPSDRFSAERTGGSVSTLTIQRTQQEDSAVYLCASSLVPRQGAQHEQYFGPGTRLTVT.